This T cell receptor (beta chain) was recorded in a study of cytotoxic CD8 clonotypes in ibrutinib-treated CLL. Data came from immunoSEQ multiplex PCR; TCRdb stores just in-frame clones and leaves some out. The table lists about 330,000 clones, 60% to 80% of them singletons. The germline CDR1 and CDR2 sequences are MNHEY and SVGAGI. The CDR3 totals 14 residues. J gave up 7 bases and V 5 bases, and 10 bases lay outside the gene matches. Findings and caveats of the study: Sampling times, which were not matched between the groups, differed between sustained-remission patients and progressing patients. Public clonotypes were uncommon and contracted or stayed stable on treatment.

This clone showed up just once. Its antigen is as yet unknown. The sequences come from PBMCs, collected after 36 months of ibrutinib treatment. This rearrangement joins TRBV6-5 to TRBJ1-1; 7 nucleotides line up with TRBD1. The clonotype originates from a human donor with chronic lymphocytic leukemia. CDR3 loop: CASSRRQGWNEAFF. CDR3 nucleotide sequence: TGTGCCAGCAGTCGGAGACAGGGATGGAATGAAGCTTTCTTT.